This record covers a single T cell receptor beta chain. The clone's antigen remains unknown. Within one base of it there is no much larger clone, and no base qualities were kept. The immunoSEQ Assay, a bias-controlled multiplex PCR, was used to amplify TCRbeta CDR3 regions from genomic DNA. For the original study's pipeline: The number of nucleated cells in each sample was estimated by amplification of reference gene primers within the assay. To quantify the absolute abundance of each unique TCRbeta CDR3 rearrangement, sequence reads were collapsed and filtered. For each sample, productive Simpson clonality was calculated by taking the square root of Simpson's diversity index across productive rearrangements. Sourced from immuneACCESS, this table was stored by TCRdb with only in-frame sequences that have V and J called. A share of the clones is absent; for the studies checked, an unresolved V gene accounts for under half, and the remainder has no known explanation. Clone size and V and J calls were adopted from that table, with D and trimming inferred from the DNA. The table for this sample lists about 270,000 clones; about 86% of them were counted only once. Of the sample, around 2.9% falls within the top ten clones.

V loses 5 bases at its end and J loses 7 bases; junction bases beyond the gene matches: 7. CDR1 and CDR2, looked up from the germline V gene, are MDHEN and SYDVKM. The CDR3 goes from the cysteine to the phenylalanine over 14 residues. Only the CDR3 region is kept as DNA, spanning 42 bases read in frame from base 1. The sample comes from a study of blood T cell repertoires in COVID-19 (TCRdb year 2020). In the study overall: Samples covering the acute and convalescent phases of COVID-19 were provided by collaborators in the United States, Italy and Spain. Deeply sampled blood TCRbeta repertoires from subjects exposed to, actively infected with, or recovered from COVID-19 were included in the dataset. Where available, HLA class I and class II types were taken from metadata supplied by the sample provider and were not determined by assay-based typing. A de-identified subject ID, COVID-19 status, age in years and sex were almost always included in the sample metadata. The prospective study material was composed of cDNA or gDNA derived from T cells, B-cell-depleted T cells, or PBMCs. The samples were drawn from the first 160 participants of the ongoing ImmuneRACE study and from 1,200 or so subjects provided by 6 global collaborators. The repertoires were released in a freely available public database meant as a resource for research on the immune response to SARS-CoV-2. The study at large found these results: Clinical and demographic metadata were provided uncurated, with the amount varying by source and participant.

Collaborating institutions collected whole blood in K2EDTA tubes following their own protocols. Collaborator samples were shipped for TCRbeta analysis as frozen whole blood, isolated PBMCs, or DNA extracted from either sample type. The sequence links TRBV28 to TRBJ1-4; a stretch of 7 junction bases matches TRBD1. The sequenced sample consisted of peripheral blood. The receptor's source is a woman in her fifties or sixties with active or convalescent COVID-19. The sequenced DNA: TGTGCCAGCAGTCCCCACAGGGGCGTTGAAAAACTGTTTTTT. Its product reads: CASSPHRGVEKLFF.